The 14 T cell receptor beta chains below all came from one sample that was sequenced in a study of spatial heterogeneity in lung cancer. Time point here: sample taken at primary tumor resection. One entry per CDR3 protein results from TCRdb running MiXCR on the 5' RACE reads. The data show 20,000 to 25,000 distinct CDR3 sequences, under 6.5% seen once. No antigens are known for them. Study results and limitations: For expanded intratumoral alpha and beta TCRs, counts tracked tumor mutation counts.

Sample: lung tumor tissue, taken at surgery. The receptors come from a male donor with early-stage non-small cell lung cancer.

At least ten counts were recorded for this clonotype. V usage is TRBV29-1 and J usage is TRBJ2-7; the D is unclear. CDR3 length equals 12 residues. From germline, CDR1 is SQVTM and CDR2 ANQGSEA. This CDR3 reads CSTLGSSYEQYF. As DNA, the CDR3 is TGCAGTACCTTAGGTAGCTCCTACGAGCAGTACTTC.

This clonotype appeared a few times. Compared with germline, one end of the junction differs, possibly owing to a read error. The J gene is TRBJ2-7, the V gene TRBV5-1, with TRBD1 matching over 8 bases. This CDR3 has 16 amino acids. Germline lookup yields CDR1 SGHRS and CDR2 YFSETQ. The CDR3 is CASSLGRTGRSYEQYF. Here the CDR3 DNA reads TGCGCCAGCAGTTTGGGAAGGACAGGGCGCTCCTACGAGCAGTACTTC.

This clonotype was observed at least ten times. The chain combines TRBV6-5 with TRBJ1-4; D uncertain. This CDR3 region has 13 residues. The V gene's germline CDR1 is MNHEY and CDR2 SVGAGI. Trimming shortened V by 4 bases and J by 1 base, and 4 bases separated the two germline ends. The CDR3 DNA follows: TGTGCCAGCAGTTTTGGAACTAATGAAAAACTGTTTTTT. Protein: CASSFGTNEKLFF.

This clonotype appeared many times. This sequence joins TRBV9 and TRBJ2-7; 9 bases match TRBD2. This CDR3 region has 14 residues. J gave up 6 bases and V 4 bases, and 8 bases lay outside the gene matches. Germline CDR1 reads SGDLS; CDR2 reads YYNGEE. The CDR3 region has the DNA TGTGCCAGCAGCCCCCCAGCGGGGGGTCCCGAGCAGTACTTC. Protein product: CASSPPAGGPEQYF.

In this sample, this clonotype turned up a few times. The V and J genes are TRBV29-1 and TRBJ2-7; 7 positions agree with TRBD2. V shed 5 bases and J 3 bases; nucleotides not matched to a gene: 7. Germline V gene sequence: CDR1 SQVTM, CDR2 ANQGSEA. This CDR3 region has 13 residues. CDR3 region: CSVFGLGGYEQYF. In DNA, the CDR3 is TGCAGCGTTTTTGGACTAGGAGGCTACGAGCAGTACTTC.

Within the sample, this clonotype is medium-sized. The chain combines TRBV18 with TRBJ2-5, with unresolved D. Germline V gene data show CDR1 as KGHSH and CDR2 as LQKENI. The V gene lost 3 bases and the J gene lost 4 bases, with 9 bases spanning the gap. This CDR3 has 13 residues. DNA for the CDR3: TGTGCCAGCTCACCCCCTGTAAGAGAGACCCAGTACTTC. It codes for CASSPPVRETQYF.

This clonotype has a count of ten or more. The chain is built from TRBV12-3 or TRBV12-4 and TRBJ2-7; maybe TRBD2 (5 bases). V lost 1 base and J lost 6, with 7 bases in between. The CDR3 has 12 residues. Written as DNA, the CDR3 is TGTGCCAGCAGTTTAGAGCGGAGCGAGCAGTACTTC. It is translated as CASSLERSEQYF.

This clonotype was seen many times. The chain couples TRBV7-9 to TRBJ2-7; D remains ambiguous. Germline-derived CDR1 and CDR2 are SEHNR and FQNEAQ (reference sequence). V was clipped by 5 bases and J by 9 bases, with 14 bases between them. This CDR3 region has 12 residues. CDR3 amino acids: CASSQPSGSQYF. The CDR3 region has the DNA TGTGCCAGCAGCCAACCATCGGGTTCGCAGTACTTC.

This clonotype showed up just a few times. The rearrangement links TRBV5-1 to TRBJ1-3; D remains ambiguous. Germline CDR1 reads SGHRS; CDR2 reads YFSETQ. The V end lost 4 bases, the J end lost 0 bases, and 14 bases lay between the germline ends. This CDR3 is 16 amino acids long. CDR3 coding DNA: TGCGCCAGCAGCCCCCGTGATGGGCGCTCTGGAAACACCATATATTTT. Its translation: CASSPRDGRSGNTIYF.

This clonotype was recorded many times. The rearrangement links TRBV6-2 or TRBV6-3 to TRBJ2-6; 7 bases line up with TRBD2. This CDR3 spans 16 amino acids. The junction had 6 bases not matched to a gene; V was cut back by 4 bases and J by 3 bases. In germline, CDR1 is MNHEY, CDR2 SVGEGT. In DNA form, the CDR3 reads TGTGCCAGCAGTTTGGGAGCGGGATTTGGGGCCAACGTCCTGACTTTC. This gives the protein CASSLGAGFGANVLTF.

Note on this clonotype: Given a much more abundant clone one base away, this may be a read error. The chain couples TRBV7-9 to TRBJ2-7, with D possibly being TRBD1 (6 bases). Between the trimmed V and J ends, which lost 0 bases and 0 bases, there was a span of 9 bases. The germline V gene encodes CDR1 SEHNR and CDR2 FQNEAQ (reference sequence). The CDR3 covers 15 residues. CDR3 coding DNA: TGTGCCAGCAGCTTAGCCGGGACATGCTCCTACGAGCAGTACTTC. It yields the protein CASSLAGTCSYEQYF.

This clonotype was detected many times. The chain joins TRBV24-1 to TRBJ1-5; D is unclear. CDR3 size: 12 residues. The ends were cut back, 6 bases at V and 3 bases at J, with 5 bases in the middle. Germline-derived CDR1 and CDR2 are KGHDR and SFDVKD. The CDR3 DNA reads TGTGCCACCAGTCGGCTCAATCAGCCCCAGCATTTT. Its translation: CATSRLNQPQHF.

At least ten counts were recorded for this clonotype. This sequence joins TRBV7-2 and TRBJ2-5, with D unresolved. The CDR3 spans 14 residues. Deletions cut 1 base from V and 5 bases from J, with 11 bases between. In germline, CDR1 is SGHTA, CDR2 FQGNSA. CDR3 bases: TGTGCCAGCAGCTTAGGAAGCAATATCGAGACCCAGTACTTC. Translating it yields CASSLGSNIETQYF.

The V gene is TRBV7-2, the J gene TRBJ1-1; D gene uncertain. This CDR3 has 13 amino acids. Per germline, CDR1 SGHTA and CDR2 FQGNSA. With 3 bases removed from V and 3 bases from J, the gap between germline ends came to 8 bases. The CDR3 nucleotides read TGTGCCAGCAGCTTCACACGAGACACTGAAGCTTTCTTT. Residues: CASSFTRDTEAFF.